This T cell receptor beta chain originates from a study of blood T cell repertoires in COVID-19. Study context: Spain, Italy and the United States supplied samples that represented acute and convalescent COVID-19. T cells, B-cell-depleted T cells, or PBMCs provided the cDNA or gDNA that served as material.

This clone was seen only once. Authors' data handling: Reference gene primer amplification gave nucleated cell count estimates. Assay: immunoSEQ multiplex PCR; the TCRdb copy retains only in-frame clones and omits some. The V and J calls and clone size are taken from that table; D and trimming were inferred from the DNA. This sample has approximately 90,000 clones, with roughly 80% found just once. The V end lost 5 bases, the J end lost 4 bases, and 26 bases lay between the germline ends. The CDR3 has 19 amino acids. From germline, CDR1 is SGHAT and CDR2 FQNNGV. The rearrangement joins TRBV11-2 to TRBJ2-2; weak D call: TRBD2 (7 bases). This receptor was taken from a human donor in a cohort sampled during active COVID-19. The sequenced sample was peripheral blood. CDR3 region: CASSPRGGGAGAATGELFF. In nucleotides, the CDR3 is TGTGCCAGCAGCCCCAGAGGCGGAGGCGCGGGGGCTGCCACCGGGGAGCTGTTTTTT.